These T cell receptor beta chains were read from a single sample in a study of read filtering for tumor transcriptome and immune sequencing. TCRdb used MiXCR to reprocess the reads, holding one entry per CDR3 protein. This sample has about 58,000 distinct CDR3 sequences, with more than 9% found just once. The material sequenced was a population of CD138-negative cells sorted from bone marrow. These receptors all stem from a donor at least 40 years old with multiple myeloma. Each CDR3 is given without its conserved first and last residue.

>TRBJ1-4|TRBV4-1
ASSQEGASTNEKLF
>TRBJ2-7|TRBV27
ASSRTSGAYEQY
>TRBJ1-1|TRBV27
ASSSSRGPAEAF
>TRBJ2-5|TRBV24-1
ATSARRRGAETQY
>TRBJ2-5|TRBV20-1
SAPKAGEIQETQY
>TRBJ2-6|TRBV7-7
ASSPMGQGASGANVLT
>TRBJ2-2|TRBV30
AWKPGLPAGELF
>TRBJ1-1|TRBV27
ASSQRQTTEAF
>TRBJ2-1|TRBV2
ASNSGESYNEQF
>TRBJ2-1|TRBV4-1
ASSQARLQF
>TRBJ1-1|TRBV12-3/TRBV12-4
ASSSWTGPNTEAF
>TRBJ2-7|TRBV7-9
ASSFSNLHEQY
>TRBJ2-5|TRBV7-2
ASSPGGSGGAVAETQY
>TRBJ1-5|TRBV6-1
ASSLKLTGNQPQH
>TRBJ2-5|TRBV7-3
ASSLKSTNCGGIPWGTQY
>TRBJ2-7|TRBV7-6
ASSLTGTLDYEQY
>TRBJ2-7|TRBV29-1
SVEGDLKPEQY
>TRBJ2-4|TRBV12-3/TRBV12-4
ASSLGAKNIQY
>TRBJ2-2|TRBV10-3
AISVHDSGNTGELF
>TRBJ2-7|TRBV11-3
ASSTEQGYYYEQY
>TRBJ2-6|TRBV5-1
ASSPSWIRTVDSGANVLT
>TRBJ1-1|TRBV29-1
SGTVLMNTEAF
>TRBJ2-5|TRBV2
ASTWDRRETQY
>TRBJ2-5|TRBV14
ASSHGAGSHGETQY
>TRBJ2-6|TRBV23-1
ASSQVSDTYRANVLT